This entry lists 30 T cell receptor beta chains sequenced from one sample in a study of spatial heterogeneity in lung cancer. The time point here: sample taken at primary tumor resection. No cell sorting; template was whole RNA from tumor, lung tissue or PBMC. One entry per CDR3 protein results from TCRdb running MiXCR on the 5' RACE reads. The data hold about 52,000 distinct CDR3 sequences, with roughly 7.5% observed a single time. The material sequenced was PBMCs, taken at surgery. The source is a female donor with early-stage non-small cell lung cancer.

The table lists this clonotype with many counts. The chain is built from TRBV6-5 and TRBJ1-2, with 7 bases aligning to TRBD1. Germline V CDR1 and CDR2: MNHEY, SVGAGI. J lost 6 bases, V lost 2 bases, and 6 bases had no gene match. The CDR3 covers 14 residues. The CDR3 region is CASSYGGGGDGYTF. The CDR3 DNA sequence: TGTGCCAGCAGTTACGGAGGGGGCGGCGATGGCTACACCTTC.

There are many counts of this clonotype. The gene calls are TRBV28 and TRBJ2-7; tentatively, D is TRBD2 (6 bases). The CDR3 is made up of 13 amino acids. V was trimmed by 7 bases and J by 2 bases, leaving 12 bases between them. The germline CDR1 and CDR2 sequences are MDHEN and SYDVKM. CDR3 in amino acids: CASTTGATYEQYF. CDR3 coding DNA: TGTGCCAGCACGACGGGAGCCACCTACGAGCAGTACTTC.

Remarks on this clonotype: The junction and the germline gene differ at one end; a read error may be behind it. This sequence joins TRBV20-1 and TRBJ2-1; D gene unclear. The V gene's germline CDR1 is DFQATT and CDR2 SNEGSKA (reference sequence). The CDR3 length is 11 residues. The CDR3 spells CSATTYSEQFF. In DNA form, the CDR3 reads TGCAGTGCTACCACCTACAGTGAGCAGTTCTTC.

There are many counts of this clonotype. The CDR3 DNA follows: TGTGCCAGCAGCTTAGTAGTGCAGGGGGTATCACCCCTCCACTTT. The encoded protein is CASSLVVQGVSPLHF. The rearrangement links TRBV7-8 to TRBJ1-6, with TRBD1 matching 7 bases. The germline V gene has CDR1 SGHVS and CDR2 FQNEAQ. Trimming removed 1 base from V and 10 bases from J; junction bases left unmatched: 7. The CDR3 runs 15 residues.

At least ten counts were recorded for this clonotype. The chain recombines TRBV9 with TRBJ2-7, with D tentatively TRBD1 (6 bases). V was pared by 2 bases and J by 0 bases, with 18 bases between. Germline V gene lookup returns CDR1 SGDLS and CDR2 YYNGEE. This CDR3 is built from 17 residues. The DNA for the CDR3 is TGTGCCAGCAGCGTCGGGACCAGGGGACGTGGCTCCTACGAGCAGTACTTC. It yields the protein CASSVGTRGRGSYEQYF.

At least ten counts were recorded for this clonotype. The chain uses TRBV20-1 and TRBJ2-5; 7 nucleotides line up with TRBD1. Per germline, CDR1 DFQATT and CDR2 SNEGSKA (reference sequence). Trimming at V came to 6 bases and at J to 5 bases, leaving 9 bases not matched to a gene. The CDR3 is 13 residues long. The CDR3 bases are TGCAGTGCCAAAATTACAGGGGCGGAGACCCAGTACTTC. Translating gives CSAKITGAETQYF.

This clonotype was counted many times. The chain recombines TRBV28 with TRBJ1-4, with D perhaps matching TRBD1 (6 bases). Germline V CDR1 and CDR2: MDHEN, SYDVKM. This CDR3 is built from 15 residues. Trimming removed 5 bases at V and 7 bases at J, with 17 bases between. The chain's CDR3 is CASSPSGGGGEKLFF. The CDR3 coding sequence is TGTGCCAGCAGTCCCTCGGGGGGAGGGGGTGAAAAACTGTTTTTT. Together with reference TRBV28 and TRBJ1-4, the CDR3 gives the full variable domain: DVKVTQSSRYLVKRTGEKVFLECVQDMDHENMFWYRQDPGLGLRLIYFSYDVKMKEKGDIPEGYSVSREKKERFSLILESASTNQTSMYLCASSPSGGGGEKLFFGSGTQLSVL.

In its sample, this clonotype was seen many times. V is TRBV29-1 and J is TRBJ2-3; D could derive from TRBD1 or TRBD2 (5 bases each). The CDR3 has 15 amino acids. CDR1 SQVTM and CDR2 ANQGSEA come from the germline V gene. V gave up 2 bases and J gave up 3 bases, with 15 bases separating them. Written as DNA, the CDR3 is TGCAGCGTTGAACGGGGCAGAGGCGCTACAGATACGCAGTATTTT. Translated: CSVERGRGATDTQYF.

This clonotype showed up many times. The chain joins TRBV28 to TRBJ2-7; 8 bases are shared with TRBD1. The germline V gene has CDR1 MDHEN and CDR2 SYDVKM. V lost 5 bases to trimming and J lost 3 bases; unmatched junction nucleotides: 9. This CDR3 is built from 15 residues. The CDR3 coding sequence is TGTGCCAGCAGTCCCTCCGGGACAGGTGGCTACGAGCAGTACTTC. Its protein product is CASSPSGTGGYEQYF.

At least ten counts were recorded for this clonotype. This rearrangement joins TRBV9 to TRBJ2-2, with D possibly TRBD1 on 6 matching bases. The CDR3 is 14 residues long. CDR1 is SGDLS, CDR2 YYNGEE, per germline. V lost 4 bases, J lost 4 bases, and 11 bases lay in between. In DNA, the CDR3 is TGTGCCAGCAGCTATTCGACAGGCACCGGGGAGCTGTTTTTT. The encoded protein is CASSYSTGTGELFF.

This clonotype was seen ten or more times. CDR3 nucleotides: TGTGCCAGCAGTTACTTAGGATCGGGGGCGGGGGAGACCCAGTACTTC. Its protein is CASSYLGSGAGETQYF. The chain couples TRBV6-5 to TRBJ2-5; D might be TRBD1 or TRBD2, each matching 6 bases. Germline CDR1 MNHEY, CDR2 SVGAGI. The CDR3 spans 16 residues. V gave up 1 base and J gave up 5 bases, with 17 bases separating them.

This clonotype came up many times. The rearrangement uses TRBV29-1 and TRBJ1-2; TRBD1 might be the D (6 bases). The V end lost 4 bases, the J end lost 4 bases, and 10 bases lay between the germline ends. CDR3 length: 12 amino acids. Germline lookup yields CDR1 SQVTM and CDR2 ANQGSEA. CDR3 sequence reads: CSVGTVVYGYTF. The CDR3 DNA sequence: TGCAGCGTTGGGACAGTAGTCTATGGCTACACCTTC.

This clonotype was detected many times. The rearrangement joins TRBV15 to TRBJ2-1, with 9 nucleotides matching TRBD1. The CDR3 has 16 residues. The V gene's germline CDR1 is LNHNV and CDR2 YYDKDF (reference sequence). J gave up 6 bases and V 4 bases, and 10 bases lay outside the gene matches. The CDR3 loop is CATSTSNRGPSNEQFF. The CDR3 coding sequence is TGTGCCACCAGCACCTCAAACAGGGGGCCCAGCAATGAGCAGTTCTTC.

This clonotype was observed a few times. The rearrangement uses TRBV9 and TRBJ2-3, with D unclear. The germline V gene encodes CDR1 SGDLS and CDR2 YYNGEE. Trimming removed 0 bases from V and 5 bases from J, with 4 bases in between. The length of the CDR3 is 12 residues. The CDR3 nucleotides read TGTGCCAGCAGCGTAGGGGGAGATACGCAGTATTTT. Translated, it gives CASSVGGDTQYF.

Only a few counts were recorded for this clonotype. V and J are TRBV2 and TRBJ2-2, with a weak D call TRBD2 (6 bases). The CDR3 has 15 amino acids. The germline V and J ends were trimmed by 6 bases and 4 bases, with 15 bases remaining between them. Germline values: CDR1 SNHLY, CDR2 FYNNEI. The CDR3 loop reads CASRRRDRSTGELFF. The DNA of the CDR3 is TGTGCCAGCAGGAGGAGGGATCGGAGCACCGGGGAGCTGTTTTTT.

This clonotype occurred many times. This chain joins TRBV3-1 and TRBJ1-5, with D unclear. CDR1 and CDR2 from the germline V gene are LGHDT and YNNKEL (reference sequence). This CDR3 spans 12 amino acids. Trimming left V 1 base short and J 5 bases short, with 3 bases between. In nucleotides, the CDR3 is TGTGCCAGCAGCCAAGGGGATCAGCCCCAGCATTTT. Encoded protein: CASSQGDQPQHF. Drawing the rest from reference TRBV3-1 and TRBJ1-5, the complete variable domain is DTAVSQTPKYLVTQMGNDKSIKCEQNLGHDTMYWYKQDSKKFLKIMFSYNNKELIINETVPNRFSPKSPDKAHLNLHINSLELGDSAVYFCASSQGDQPQHFGDGTRLSIL.

About this clonotype itself: This may come from a read error, since a much larger clone is one base off. The gene calls are TRBV7-9 and TRBJ2-7; D unclear. This CDR3 has 12 residues. Germline loops: CDR1 SEHNR, CDR2 FQNEAQ (reference sequence). The CDR3 loop reads CVSSPLAYEQYF. CDR3 in DNA: TGTGTCAGCAGCCCCCTGGCCTACGAGCAGTACTTC.

The V call is TRBV28, the J call TRBJ2-1; 14 nucleotides agree with TRBD2. Germline V lookup: CDR1 MDHEN, CDR2 SYDVKM. V lost 3 bases to trimming and J lost 0 bases; unmatched junction nucleotides: 13. CDR3 length: 21 amino acids. CDR3 coding DNA: TGTGCCAGCAGTTTCCCCGCTTCCCAGGGACTAGCGGGGGTCTCCTACAATGAGCAGTTCTTC. Translation gives CASSFPASQGLAGVSYNEQFF.

V gene TRBV7-3 combines with J gene TRBJ2-3; D uncertain. Germline loops: CDR1 SGHTA, CDR2 FQGTGA. CDR3 length equals 13 residues. V lost 5 bases, J lost 2 bases, and 8 bases lay in between. The CDR3 nucleotides read TGTGCCAGCAGCAGTTCGTACACAGATACGCAGTATTTT. Translation gives CASSSSYTDTQYF.

This clonotype occurred many times. V and J are TRBV19 and TRBJ2-2; maybe TRBD1 (7 bases). The CDR3 loop spans 17 amino acids. Germline V lookup: CDR1 LNHDA, CDR2 SQIVND (reference sequence). Trimming stripped 3 bases from V and 2 bases from J, with 16 bases between. CDR3: CASSMSDRAGNTGELFF. The DNA of the CDR3 is TGTGCCAGTAGTATGTCCGACAGGGCGGGAAACACCGGGGAGCTGTTTTTT.

As concerns this clonotype: No conserved phenylalanine or tryptophan ends this CDR3, so it is likely a read error. It is unclear where the CDR3 begins or ends on the DNA, so no DNA is shown, and the CDR3 is as TCRdb lists it. The V and J genes are TRBV3-1 and TRBJ2-1; no DNA check was done on the table's D call, TRBD2. Germline V lookup: CDR1 LGHDT, CDR2 YNNKEL (reference sequence). Both ends counted, the CDR3 spans 13 residues. CDR3 loop: CASSQDGTSGGEI.

This clonotype showed up many times. V gene TRBV28 combines with J gene TRBJ2-7, with 7 nucleotides matching TRBD1. After removal of 3 bases from V and 4 bases from J, the junction contained 9 bases not matched to a gene. Germline CDR1 and CDR2: MDHEN and SYDVKM. The CDR3 consists of 15 residues. Here the CDR3 DNA reads TGTGCCAGCAGTTTGAGCCGACAGGGAAGGTACGAGCAGTACTTC. This encodes CASSLSRQGRYEQYF.

CDR3 sequence reads: CASSNGHYNEQFF. The CDR3 DNA sequence: TGTGCCAGCAGCAACGGACACTACAATGAGCAGTTCTTC. V usage is TRBV11-1 and J usage is TRBJ2-1, with D possibly being TRBD1 (5 bases). The V and J ends lost 5 bases and 3 bases respectively, with 8 bases between them. The CDR3 is 13 residues long. The germline V gene encodes CDR1 SGHAT and CDR2 FQDESV (reference sequence).

The genes are TRBV12-3 or TRBV12-4 and TRBJ2-2; D is possibly TRBD2 (5 bases). This CDR3 has 13 residues. V was shortened by 2 bases and J by 6 bases, with 7 bases between the two germline ends. As DNA, the CDR3 is TGTGCCAGCAGTTTATTGGAGGCCGGGGAGCTGTTTTTT. It encodes CASSLLEAGELFF.

This clonotype occurred many times. The J gene is TRBJ1-6, the V gene TRBV18; 7 bases line up with TRBD1. The CDR3 is made up of 14 amino acids. With 5 bases clipped from V and 8 bases from J, the junction kept 6 bases outside the gene matches. Germline CDR1 is KGHSH and CDR2 is LQKENI. The CDR3 region is CASSTGVKDSPLHF. The CDR3 nucleotides are TGTGCCAGCTCAACAGGGGTTAAGGATTCACCCCTCCACTTT.

About this clonotype itself: It may be a read error: a sequence one base away is much more abundant. This CDR3 reads CASTPGGAGDEQFF. In DNA form, the CDR3 reads TGTGCCAGCACCCCCGGGGGGGCGGGGGATGAGCAGTTCTTC. The chain couples TRBV6-1 to TRBJ2-1; 8 nucleotides match TRBD2. The CDR3 loop spans 14 amino acids. J lost 8 bases, V lost 7 bases, and 10 bases had no gene match. Germline loops: CDR1 MNHNS, CDR2 SASEGT.

The chain has TRBV2 and TRBJ2-3, with TRBD1 as a possible D gene (5 bases). The germline CDR1 and CDR2 sequences are SNHLY and FYNNEI. The CDR3 is 14 amino acids. Trimming shortened V by 7 bases and J by 3 bases, and 14 bases separated the two germline ends. The CDR3 DNA follows: TGTGCCAGCACCAAACTCGCAGGGACAGATACGCAGTATTTT. This encodes CASTKLAGTDTQYF.

This clonotype has ten or more counts. This rearrangement joins TRBV5-1 to TRBJ1-3; tentatively, D is TRBD1 (5 bases). Trimming stripped 0 bases from V and 0 bases from J, with 7 bases between. CDR1 and CDR2 from the germline V gene are SGHRS and YFSETQ. The CDR3 is 15 residues long. The DNA of the CDR3 is TGCGCCAGCAGCTTGGGGGGCGTCTCTGGAAACACCATATATTTT. Its translation is CASSLGGVSGNTIYF.

This clonotype was seen many times. The J gene is TRBJ2-5, the V gene TRBV29-1; TRBD1 aligns across 8 bases. V lost 7 bases to trimming and J lost 2 bases; unmatched junction nucleotides: 12. The CDR3 has 15 residues. Germline assignment: CDR1 SQVTM and CDR2 ANQGSEA. CDR3 sequence: CSAWDTGGFQETQYF. CDR3 nucleotides: TGCAGCGCGTGGGATACAGGGGGTTTTCAAGAGACCCAGTACTTC.

Ten or more counts support this clonotype. V gene TRBV5-1 combines with J gene TRBJ1-2; D not resolved. From germline, CDR1 is SGHRS and CDR2 YFSETQ. This CDR3 is 15 amino acids long. V was cut by 0 bases and J by 6 bases, with 15 bases left in between. In DNA form, the CDR3 reads TGCGCCAGCAGCTTGGTTATCGGAGTTACTGATGGCTACACCTTC. Translation gives CASSLVIGVTDGYTF.